Presented here are 5 T cell receptor beta chains from one specimen sequenced in a study of somatic mutations in cytotoxic T cells in rheumatoid arthritis. Measured with immunoSEQ multiplex PCR; TCRdb has only the in-frame clones, and not every one. The sample holds approximately 2,300 clones, about four fifths seen once. The sequenced material came from CD8+ T cells sorted from blood. The receptors shown here come from an adult with rheumatoid arthritis.

The chain links TRBV11-3 to TRBJ2-1; D is ambiguous. The germline V and J ends were trimmed by 2 bases and 9 bases, with 8 bases remaining between them. The CDR3 is 12 residues long. The germline gives CDR1 SGHNT, CDR2 YENEEA. CDR3 sequence: CASSLSSREQFF. Written as DNA, the CDR3 is TGTGCCAGCAGCTTAAGCAGCCGTGAGCAGTTCTTC. Complete variable domain (other parts from reference TRBV11-3 and TRBJ2-1): EAGVVQSPRYKIIEKKQPVAFWCNPISGHNTLYWYLQNLGQGPELLIRYENEEAVDDSQLPKDRFSAERLKGVDSTLKIQPAELGDSAVYLCASSLSSREQFFGPGTRLTVL.

V gene TRBV6-5 combines with J gene TRBJ1-2, with 8 bases matching TRBD1. CDR3 length: 16 residues. Trimming took 4 bases from V and 5 from J; bases not matched to a gene: 12. The germline CDR1 and CDR2 sequences are MNHEY and SVGAGI. The DNA of the CDR3 is TGTGCCAGCAGTTCTACCCGGGACAGGATTTTGTATGGCTACACCTTC. Translated: CASSSTRDRILYGYTF.

V and J are TRBV19 and TRBJ1-3; 7 bases align to TRBD1. Germline CDR1 and CDR2: LNHDA and SQIVND (reference sequence). CDR3 length equals 16 residues. Losses at the gene ends were 5 bases for V and 6 bases for J; bases not matched to a gene: 13. This chain's CDR3 is CASSGKLGQAKNTIYF. As DNA, the CDR3 is TGTGCCAGTAGTGGCAAACTTGGACAGGCAAAAAACACCATATATTTT. The full variable domain, its missing parts supplied by reference TRBV19 and TRBJ1-3, is DGGITQSPKYLFRKEGQNVTLSCEQNLNHDAMYWYRQDPGQGLRLIYYSQIVNDFQKGDIAEGYSVSREKKESFPLTVTSAQKNPTAFYLCASSGKLGQAKNTIYFGEGSWLTVV.

The chain uses TRBV5-6 and TRBJ2-5; D might be TRBD1 (5 bases). V shed 0 bases and J shed 4 bases, with 7 bases lying between them. The CDR3 totals 13 residues. Looked up from germline, CDR1 is SGHDT and CDR2 is YYEEEE. CDR3 loop: CASSLEQVETQYF. As DNA, the CDR3 is TGTGCCAGCAGCTTGGAACAGGTAGAGACCCAGTACTTC.

This rearrangement joins TRBV19 to TRBJ2-6; unclear D gene. V was trimmed by 5 bases and J by 1 base, leaving 9 bases between them. CDR1 and CDR2 from the germline V gene are LNHDA and SQIVND (reference sequence). This CDR3 spans 15 amino acids. The CDR3 nucleotides are TGTGCCAGTAGTGGGGTTACATCTGGGGCCAACGTCCTGACTTTC. This encodes CASSGVTSGANVLTF. The full variable domain, its missing parts supplied by reference TRBV19 and TRBJ2-6, is DGGITQSPKYLFRKEGQNVTLSCEQNLNHDAMYWYRQDPGQGLRLIYYSQIVNDFQKGDIAEGYSVSREKKESFPLTVTSAQKNPTAFYLCASSGVTSGANVLTFGAGSRLTVL.